The sequence of this T cell receptor (beta chain) was determined in a study of CD8+ T cells in alopecia areata. About the research overall: Tofacitinib continued for 6 to 18 months and was then withheld for 6 months. Overall study results and limits: In lesional scalp, particularly from alopecia totalis/universalis, clonality was higher than in normal scalp.

CDR1 is MGHRA, CDR2 YSYEKL, per germline. The V end was cut by 1 base, the J end by 0 bases, with 9 bases between. This CDR3 has 15 amino acids. As concerns this clone: Its antigen is unknown.

Investigators isolated RNA and reverse transcribed it into cDNA to act as the sequencing template. Assay: immunoSEQ multiplex PCR; the TCRdb copy retains only in-frame clones and omits some. The sample contains around 250,000 clones, about 68% of which appear only once. Peripheral blood and lesional scalp punch biopsies came from alopecia areata patients. The source of this sequence is a human donor with alopecia areata. The material was CD4+ T cells sorted from blood, obtained at week 0. V usage is TRBV4-1 and J usage is TRBJ1-2; no firm D call. The CDR3 reads CASSQAGRANYGYTF. In DNA, the CDR3 is TGCGCCAGCAGCCAAGCTGGGAGAGCTAACTATGGCTACACCTTC.